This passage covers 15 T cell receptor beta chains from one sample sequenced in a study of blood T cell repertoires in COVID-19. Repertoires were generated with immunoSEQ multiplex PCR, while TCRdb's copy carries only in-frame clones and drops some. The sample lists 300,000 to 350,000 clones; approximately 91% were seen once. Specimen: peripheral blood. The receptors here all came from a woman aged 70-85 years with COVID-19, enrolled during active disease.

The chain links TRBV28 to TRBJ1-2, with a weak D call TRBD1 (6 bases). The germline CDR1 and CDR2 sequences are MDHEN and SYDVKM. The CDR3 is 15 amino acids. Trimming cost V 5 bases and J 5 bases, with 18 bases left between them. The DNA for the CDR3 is TGTGCCAGCAGTCCACCCTTCTCAGGGGAGTATGGCTACACCTTC. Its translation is CASSPPFSGEYGYTF.

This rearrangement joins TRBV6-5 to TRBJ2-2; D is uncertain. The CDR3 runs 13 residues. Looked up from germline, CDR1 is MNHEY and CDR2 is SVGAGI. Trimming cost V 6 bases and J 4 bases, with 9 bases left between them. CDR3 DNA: TGTGCCAGCAGAGCGCCGAGCACCGGGGAGCTGTTTTTT. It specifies CASRAPSTGELFF.

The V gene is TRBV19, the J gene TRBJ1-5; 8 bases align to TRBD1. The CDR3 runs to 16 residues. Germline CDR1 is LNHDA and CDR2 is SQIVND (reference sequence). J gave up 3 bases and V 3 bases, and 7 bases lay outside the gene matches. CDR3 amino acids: CASSIGQGAVNQPQHF. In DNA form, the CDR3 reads TGTGCCAGTAGTATCGGGCAGGGGGCTGTCAATCAGCCCCAGCATTTT. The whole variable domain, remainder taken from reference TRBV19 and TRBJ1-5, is DGGITQSPKYLFRKEGQNVTLSCEQNLNHDAMYWYRQDPGQGLRLIYYSQIVNDFQKGDIAEGYSVSREKKESFPLTVTSAQKNPTAFYLCASSIGQGAVNQPQHFGDGTRLSIL.

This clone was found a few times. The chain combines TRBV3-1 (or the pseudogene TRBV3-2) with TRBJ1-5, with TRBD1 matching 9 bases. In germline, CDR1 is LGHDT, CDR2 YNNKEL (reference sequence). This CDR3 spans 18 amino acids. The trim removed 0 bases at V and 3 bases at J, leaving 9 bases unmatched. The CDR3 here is CASSQDTRDRAINQPQHF. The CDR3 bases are TGTGCCAGCAGCCAAGATACCAGGGACAGGGCAATCAATCAGCCCCAGCATTTT.

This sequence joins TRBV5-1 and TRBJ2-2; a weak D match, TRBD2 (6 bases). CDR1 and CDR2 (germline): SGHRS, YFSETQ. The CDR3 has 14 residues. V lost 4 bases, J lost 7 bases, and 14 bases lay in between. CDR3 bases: TGCGCCAGCAGCCCGGGACTTGAGAACGGGGAGCTGTTTTTT. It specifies CASSPGLENGELFF.

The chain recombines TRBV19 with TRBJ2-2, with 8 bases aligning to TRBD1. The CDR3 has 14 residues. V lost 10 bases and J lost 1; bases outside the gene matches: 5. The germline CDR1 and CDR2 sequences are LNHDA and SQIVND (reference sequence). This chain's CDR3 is CATRTGLNTGELFF. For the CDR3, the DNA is TGTGCCACCAGGACAGGGCTGAACACCGGGGAGCTGTTTTTT.

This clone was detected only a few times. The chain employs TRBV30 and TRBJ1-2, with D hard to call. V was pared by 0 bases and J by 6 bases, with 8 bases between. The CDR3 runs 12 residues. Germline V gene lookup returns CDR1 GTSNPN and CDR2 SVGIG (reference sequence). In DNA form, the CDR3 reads TGTGCCTGGAGTGTTCGGCAGGATGGCTACACCTTC. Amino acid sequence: CAWSVRQDGYTF.

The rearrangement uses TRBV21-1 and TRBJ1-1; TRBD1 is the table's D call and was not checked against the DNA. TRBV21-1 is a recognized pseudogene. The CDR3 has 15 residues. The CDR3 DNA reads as TGTGCCAGCAGCAAATGGTACAGGGGGAACACTGAAGCTTTCTTT. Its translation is CASSKWYRGNTEAFF.

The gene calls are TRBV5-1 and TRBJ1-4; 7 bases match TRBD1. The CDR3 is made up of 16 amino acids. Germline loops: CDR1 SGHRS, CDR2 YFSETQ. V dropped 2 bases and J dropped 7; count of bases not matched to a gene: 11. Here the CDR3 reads CASSLQGRFSGEKLFF. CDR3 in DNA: TGCGCCAGCAGCTTACAGGGGCGGTTCTCGGGTGAAAAACTGTTTTTT.

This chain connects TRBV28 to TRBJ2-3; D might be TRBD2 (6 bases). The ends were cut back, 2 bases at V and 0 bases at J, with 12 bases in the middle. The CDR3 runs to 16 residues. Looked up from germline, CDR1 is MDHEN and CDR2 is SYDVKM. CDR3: CASSLSLGGSTDTQYF. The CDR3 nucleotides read TGTGCCAGCAGTTTAAGCCTTGGGGGGAGCACAGATACGCAGTATTTT.

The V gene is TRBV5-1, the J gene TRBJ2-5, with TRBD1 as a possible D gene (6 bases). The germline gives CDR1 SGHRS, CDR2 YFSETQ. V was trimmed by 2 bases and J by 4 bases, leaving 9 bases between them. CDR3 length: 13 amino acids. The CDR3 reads CASSFQGSETQYF. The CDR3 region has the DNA TGCGCCAGCAGCTTTCAGGGGTCAGAGACCCAGTACTTC.

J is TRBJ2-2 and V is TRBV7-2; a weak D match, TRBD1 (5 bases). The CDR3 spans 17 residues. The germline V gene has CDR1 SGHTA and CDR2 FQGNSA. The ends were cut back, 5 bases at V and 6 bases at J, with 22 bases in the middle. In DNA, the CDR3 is TGTGCCAGCAGCCCTTACGCACAGGCCGCGTTACCCGGGGAGCTGTTTTTT. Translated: CASSPYAQAALPGELFF.

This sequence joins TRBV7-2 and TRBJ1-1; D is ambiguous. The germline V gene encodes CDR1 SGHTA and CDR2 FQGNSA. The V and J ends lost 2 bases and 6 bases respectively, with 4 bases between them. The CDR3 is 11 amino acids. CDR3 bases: TGTGCCAGCAGCTTACTCGCTGAAGCTTTCTTT. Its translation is CASSLLAEAFF.

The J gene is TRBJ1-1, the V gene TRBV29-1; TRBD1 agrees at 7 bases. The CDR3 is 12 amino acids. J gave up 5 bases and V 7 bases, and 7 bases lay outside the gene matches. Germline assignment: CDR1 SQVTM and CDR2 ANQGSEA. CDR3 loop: CSGDRVGTEAFF. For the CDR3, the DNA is TGCAGCGGAGACAGGGTTGGGACTGAAGCTTTCTTT.

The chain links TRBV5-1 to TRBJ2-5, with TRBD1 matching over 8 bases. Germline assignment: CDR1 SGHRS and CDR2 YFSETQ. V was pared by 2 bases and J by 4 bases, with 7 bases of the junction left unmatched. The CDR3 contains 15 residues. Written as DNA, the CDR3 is TGCGCCAGCAGCTTTGCACAGGGGGTGGGAGAGACCCAGTACTTC. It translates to CASSFAQGVGETQYF.